The 14 T cell receptor beta chains listed next were all sequenced from one sample in a study of neurological immune-mediated disorders. TCRdb independently ran MiXCR on the 5' RACE reads; one entry per CDR3 protein. The sample has about 66,000 distinct CDR3 sequences, 3% to 4% seen once; the top ten hold roughly 3.7%. Input material: PBMCs. The receptors derive from a man aged 40-55 years with multiple sclerosis.

This clonotype was detected ten times or more. The J gene is TRBJ2-5, the V gene TRBV5-6; TRBD2 matches 10 bases. Germline V gene data show CDR1 as SGHDT and CDR2 as YYEEEE. The CDR3 runs 16 residues. The V and J ends lost 3 bases and 4 bases, in that order; junction bases with no gene match: 9. DNA for the CDR3: TGTGCCAGCAGCTCCCTGGCTAGCGGGAGTCGAGAGACCCAGTACTTC. Protein: CASSSLASGSRETQYF.

This clonotype showed up just a few times. The CDR3 spells CASTEQGIRELFF. CDR3 in DNA: TGTGCCAGTACCGAACAGGGAATCAGGGAGCTGTTTTTT. The chain employs TRBV19 and TRBJ2-2; tentative D call: TRBD1 (6 bases). V lost 7 bases and J 9 bases, leaving 15 bases between the germline ends. Germline lookup yields CDR1 LNHDA and CDR2 SQIVND (reference sequence). This CDR3 is 13 amino acids long.

At least ten counts were recorded for this clonotype. V and J are TRBV7-9 and TRBJ1-6, with 10 nucleotides matching TRBD1. CDR1 is SEHNR and CDR2 is FQNEAQ in the germline V gene (reference sequence). The CDR3 totals 15 residues. The V and J ends lost 6 bases and 10 bases, in that order; junction bases with no gene match: 9. This chain's CDR3 is CASSSDRGLQSPLHF. In nucleotides, the CDR3 is TGTGCCAGCAGTTCCGACAGGGGGCTCCAATCACCCCTCCACTTT.

Many counts were recorded for this clonotype. The gene calls are TRBV5-1 and TRBJ2-2, with TRBD1 as a possible D gene (5 bases). Germline CDR1 and CDR2: SGHRS and YFSETQ. The CDR3 is 13 amino acids. The V end was cut by 4 bases, the J end by 6 bases, with 10 bases between. CDR3 amino acids: CASSRPGSGELFF. CDR3 bases: TGCGCCAGCAGCCGACCAGGGTCCGGGGAGCTGTTTTTT. Supplemented by reference TRBV5-1 and TRBJ2-2, the full variable domain reads KAGVTQTPRYLIKTRGQQVTLSCSPISGHRSVSWYQQTPGQGLQFLFEYFSETQRNKGNFPGRFSGRQFSNSRSEMNVSTLELGDSALYLCASSRPGSGELFFGEGSRLTVL.

Ten or more counts support this clonotype. This sequence joins TRBV9 and TRBJ2-3; no firm D call. Germline V gene data show CDR1 as SGDLS and CDR2 as YYNGEE. Trimming stripped 0 bases from V and 5 bases from J, with 4 bases between. The CDR3 runs to 12 residues. CDR3 coding DNA: TGTGCCAGCAGCGTAGCTGAAGATACGCAGTATTTT. It translates to CASSVAEDTQYF.

This clonotype came up many times. The chain carries TRBV5-1 and TRBJ1-5; possible D gene TRBD1, 6 bases. The V gene's germline CDR1 is SGHRS and CDR2 YFSETQ. With 5 bases removed from V and 1 base from J, the gap between germline ends came to 7 bases. The CDR3 contains 13 residues. The CDR3 DNA follows: TGCGCCAGCAGTACAGGGAGCAATCAGCCCCAGCATTTT. Amino acid sequence: CASSTGSNQPQHF.

This clonotype was seen many times. The chain links TRBV3-1 to TRBJ2-4, with 7 bases that match TRBD1. V gave up 5 bases and J gave up 5 bases; unmatched junction bases: 6. CDR3 length equals 14 residues. Germline V gene lookup returns CDR1 LGHDT and CDR2 YNNKEL (reference sequence). The CDR3 reads CASSTPGTENIQYF. In DNA, the CDR3 is TGTGCCAGCAGCACCCCTGGGACAGAAAACATTCAGTACTTC.

This clonotype showed up many times. The V and J genes are TRBV5-1 and TRBJ1-2; 10 bases map to TRBD1. Trimming took 5 bases from V and 7 from J; bases not matched to a gene: 14. Germline V gives CDR1 SGHRS, CDR2 YFSETQ. The CDR3 totals 16 residues. CDR3 residues: CASSSGQGRQASGYTF. The CDR3 nucleotides read TGCGCCAGCAGTTCGGGACAGGGGAGGCAGGCCTCTGGCTACACCTTC.

A note on this clonotype: Being one base from a much bigger clone, this may be a read error. The chain has TRBV18 and TRBJ1-3; D is uncertain. V was cut by 4 bases and J by 4 bases, with 11 bases left in between. CDR1 and CDR2 from the germline V gene are KGHSH and LQKENI. The length of the CDR3 is 14 residues. CDR3 residues: CASSQPQTGNTIYF. The CDR3 DNA sequence: TGTGCCAGCTCACAACCCCAGACAGGAAACACCATATATTTT.

This clonotype was observed at least ten times. The rearrangement joins TRBV28 to TRBJ2-7; no reliable D call. The CDR3 loop spans 13 amino acids. Germline-derived CDR1 and CDR2 are MDHEN and SYDVKM. Trimming pared 1 base from V and 6 bases from J, leaving 10 bases between. The CDR3 is CASSLSLEREQYF. The CDR3 bases are TGTGCCAGCAGTTTATCTTTAGAGCGCGAGCAGTACTTC.

This clonotype has a count of ten or more. CDR3 region: CASSFGQHKGTQYF. The CDR3 bases are TGTGCCAGCAGCTTCGGCCAGCATAAGGGTACGCAGTATTTT. The J gene is TRBJ2-3, the V gene TRBV7-2; unclear D gene. Trimming cost V 3 bases and J 8 bases, with 15 bases left between them. Germline CDR1 SGHTA, CDR2 FQGNSA. The CDR3 extends over 14 amino acids.

This clonotype was recorded at least ten times. This chain links TRBV12-3 or TRBV12-4 with TRBJ1-1; D remains unclear. This CDR3 region has 14 residues. V lost 6 bases and J lost 0, with 11 bases in between. The CDR3, as DNA: TGTGCCAGCAGAGCGGCCGGTGTGAACACTGAAGCTTTCTTT. Its translation is CASRAAGVNTEAFF.

This clonotype was seen at least ten times. The chain links TRBV7-9 to TRBJ2-1; D unresolved. Trimming took 2 bases from V and 7 from J, leaving 3 bases between them. Germline V gives CDR1 SEHNR, CDR2 FQNEAQ (reference sequence). The length of the CDR3 is 11 residues. The CDR3 is CASSLRNEQFF. The CDR3 DNA reads TGTGCCAGCAGCTTAAGGAATGAGCAGTTCTTC.

The sample holds many counts of this clonotype. The chain uses TRBV5-1 and TRBJ2-6; 10 bases are shared with TRBD1. The CDR3 length is 18 residues. Per the germline V gene, CDR1 is SGHRS and CDR2 is YFSETQ. The V gene end was trimmed by 4 bases and the J gene end by 1 base; junction bases not matched to a gene: 8. Here the CDR3 reads CASSPSTGGSSGANVLTF. The CDR3 DNA is TGCGCCAGCAGCCCTTCGACAGGGGGCTCGTCTGGGGCCAACGTCCTGACTTTC.